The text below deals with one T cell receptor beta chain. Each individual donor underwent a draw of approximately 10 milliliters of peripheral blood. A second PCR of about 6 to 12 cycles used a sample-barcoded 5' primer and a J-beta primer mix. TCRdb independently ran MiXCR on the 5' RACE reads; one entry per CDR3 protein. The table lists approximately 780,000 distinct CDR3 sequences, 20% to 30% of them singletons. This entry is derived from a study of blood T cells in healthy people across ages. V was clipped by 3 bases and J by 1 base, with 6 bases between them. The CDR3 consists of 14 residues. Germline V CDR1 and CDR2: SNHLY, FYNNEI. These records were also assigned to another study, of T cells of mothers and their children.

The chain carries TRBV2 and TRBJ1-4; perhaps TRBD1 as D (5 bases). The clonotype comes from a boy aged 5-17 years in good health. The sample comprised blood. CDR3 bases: TGTGCCAGCAGTGATGACAGAACTAATGAAAAACTGTTTTTT. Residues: CASSDDRTNEKLFF.